This T cell receptor (beta chain) is from a study of T cell repertoires in cytomegalovirus infection. Trimming took 2 bases from V and 5 from J, leaving 9 bases between them. Per germline, CDR1 MNHEY and CDR2 SVGEGT. The CDR3 length is 13 residues. Only a few counts were recorded for this clonotype. TCRdb re-called the reads through MiXCR, storing one row per CDR3 protein. The data contain 90,000 to 120,000 distinct CDR3 sequences, 23% of them seen just once; the ten biggest clones take up roughly two fifths. The chain carries TRBV6-2 or TRBV6-3 and TRBJ1-1, with a weak D call TRBD1 (5 bases). The sequence was collected from a human donor in good health (CMV status not recorded). Some clones in this sample may be carry-over from other donors' samples. The sequenced sample was CD8+ T cells from PBMCs. The CDR3 loop reads CASSYGDGTEAFF. The CDR3 bases are TGTGCCAGCAGTTACGGGGACGGGACTGAAGCTTTCTTT.